These 22 T cell receptor beta chains were sequenced from one sample in a study of cytomegalovirus exposure and HLA in healthy donors. Both 60 Vbeta primers and 13 Jbeta primers went into the PCR. Profiling relied on immunoSEQ multiplex PCR, and the TCRdb table lists in-frame clones only, not all of them. The sample records 90,000 to 140,000 clones, 12% being singletons. Input material: PBMCs. The receptors derive from a man between 35 and 55 years old in good health and CMV-seropositive.

There are a few counts of this clone. The chain joins TRBV29-1 to TRBJ2-6; TRBD1 might be the D (6 bases). The length of the CDR3 is 13 residues. Germline CDR1 SQVTM, CDR2 ANQGSEA. Deletions cut 6 bases from V and 1 base from J, with 7 bases between. CDR3: CSVQGSGANVLTF. The CDR3 DNA reads as TGCAGCGTACAGGGTTCTGGGGCCAACGTCCTGACTTTC.

The chain is built from TRBV28 and TRBJ1-4; tentatively, D is TRBD1 (6 bases). The CDR3 has 15 amino acids. With 8 bases removed from V and 6 bases from J, the gap between germline ends came to 19 bases. The V gene's germline CDR1 is MDHEN and CDR2 SYDVKM. CDR3 sequence (DNA): TGTGCCAGCTTCGGAGGTGGGGGCGCTTATGAAAAACTGTTTTTT. It is translated as CASFGGGGAYEKLFF.

The V gene is TRBV9, the J gene TRBJ2-1, with no clear D. The CDR3 spans 12 residues. V lost 1 base and J 10 bases, leaving 9 bases between the germline ends. The germline gives CDR1 SGDLS, CDR2 YYNGEE. The CDR3 spells CASSVPAREQFF. The CDR3 nucleotides are TGTGCCAGCAGCGTACCCGCCAGAGAGCAGTTCTTC.

V and J are TRBV4-1 and TRBJ1-2, with D possibly TRBD1 on 5 matching bases. The V gene's germline CDR1 is MGHRA and CDR2 YSYEKL. The CDR3 is made up of 15 amino acids. V lost 1 base to trimming and J lost 4 bases, with 13 bases between them. The CDR3 sequence: CASSQVADGGYGYTF. The CDR3 DNA reads TGCGCCAGCAGCCAAGTTGCGGACGGGGGCTATGGCTACACCTTC.

The rearrangement joins TRBV23-1 to TRBJ2-7, with 10 positions matching TRBD1. TRBV23-1 is annotated as an ORF whose role is uncertain. This CDR3 has 16 residues. J lost 2 bases, V lost 3 bases, and 7 bases had no gene match. This CDR3 is CASSHKTGTGAYEQYF. In DNA form, the CDR3 reads TGCGCCAGCAGTCACAAAACCGGGACAGGGGCCTACGAGCAGTACTTC.

This clone was detected a few times. The chain couples TRBV11-1 to TRBJ1-1; 7 nucleotides line up with TRBD1. J was trimmed by 0 bases and V by 4 bases; bases with no gene match: 8. This CDR3 region has 16 residues. Germline values: CDR1 SGHAT, CDR2 FQDESV (reference sequence). CDR3 in amino acids: CASSYGGGELNTEAFF. The CDR3 region has the DNA TGTGCCAGCAGCTATGGAGGGGGCGAACTGAACACTGAAGCTTTCTTT.

This clone has only a few counts. The chain carries TRBV7-7 and TRBJ2-1, with a weak D call TRBD2 (6 bases). The germline V gene encodes CDR1 SSHAT and CDR2 FNYEAQ (reference sequence). This CDR3 spans 14 amino acids. The V end was cut by 5 bases, the J end by 10 bases, with 18 bases between. The DNA of the CDR3 is TGTGCCAGCAGCGCGCGGGGACCCGAGGGGGAGCAGTTCTTC. Translation: CASSARGPEGEQFF.

This clone was recorded many times. This chain uses TRBV11-3 with TRBJ2-5; the match to TRBD1 covers 10 bases. V was clipped by 5 bases and J by 2 bases; unmatched bases: 2. Germline assignment: CDR1 SGHNT and CDR2 YENEEA. The CDR3 runs to 14 residues. The CDR3 is CASSRTGGQETQYF. In DNA, the CDR3 is TGTGCCAGCAGCCGGACAGGGGGACAAGAGACCCAGTACTTC.

This clone was picked up a small number of times. The J gene is TRBJ1-5, the V gene TRBV2; 10 positions match TRBD1. The CDR3 runs 14 residues. Germline values: CDR1 SNHLY, CDR2 FYNNEI. J lost 5 bases, V lost 3 bases, and 1 base had no gene match. The CDR3 sequence: CASSEGQGYQPQHF. The CDR3 bases are TGTGCCAGCAGTGAGGGACAGGGGTATCAGCCCCAGCATTTT.

The chain links TRBV7-8 to TRBJ2-7; unclear D gene. Germline V CDR1 and CDR2: SGHVS, FQNEAQ. Trimming removed 2 bases from V and 2 bases from J, with 7 bases in between. There are 13 residues in the CDR3. CDR3 DNA: TGTGCCAGCAGCTTACCGTTCCCCTACGAGCAGTACTTC. Its translation is CASSLPFPYEQYF. The full variable domain, in which reference TRBV7-8 and TRBJ2-7 provide the parts outside the CDR3, is GAGVSQSPRYKVAKRGQDVALRCDPISGHVSLFWYQQALGQGPEFLTYFQNEAQLDKSGLPSDRFFAERPEGSVSTLKIQRTQQEDSAVYLCASSLPFPYEQYFGPGTRLTVT.

The chain carries TRBV7-9 and TRBJ2-2; TRBD2 might be the D (5 bases). The CDR3 covers 12 residues. Per the germline V gene, CDR1 is SEHNR and CDR2 is FQNEAQ (reference sequence). Trimming stripped 8 bases from V and 7 bases from J, with 11 bases between. The CDR3 region has the DNA TGTGCCAGCTCGCGGAGCGGCGGGGAGCTGTTTTTT. This codes for CASSRSGGELFF. The entire variable domain, with the rest obtained from reference TRBV7-9 and TRBJ2-2, is as follows: DTGVSQNPRHKITKRGQNVTFRCDPISEHNRLYWYRQTLGQGPEFLTYFQNEAQLEKSRLLSDRFSAERPKGSFSTLEIQRTEQGDSAMYLCASSRSGGELFFGEGSRLTVL.

The rearrangement joins TRBV5-1 to TRBJ1-2; TRBD1 aligns across 7 bases. From germline, CDR1 is SGHRS and CDR2 YFSETQ. Germline trimming cut 4 bases from V and 4 bases from J; bases unmatched to any gene: 4. This CDR3 is 13 amino acids long. In DNA, the CDR3 is TGCGCCAGCAGCACAGGGACAGCCTATGGCTACACCTTC. This sequence encodes CASSTGTAYGYTF.

This clone was seen a few times. V is TRBV5-6 and J is TRBJ2-5, with 12 bases fitting TRBD2. The CDR3 covers 17 residues. Germline CDR1 and CDR2: SGHDT and YYEEEE. V shed 1 base and J 0 bases; nucleotides not matched to a gene: 4. The DNA for the CDR3 is TGTGCCAGCAGCTTGTGGCTAGCGGGAGGGTACCAAGAGACCCAGTACTTC. It encodes CASSLWLAGGYQETQYF.

This clone was seen only a few times. The genes are TRBV30 and TRBJ1-2; possibly TRBD1 for D (5 bases). The CDR3 has 14 amino acids. With 0 bases removed from V and 12 bases from J, the gap between germline ends came to 20 bases. Germline-derived CDR1 and CDR2 are GTSNPN and SVGIG (reference sequence). In DNA form, the CDR3 reads TGTGCCTGGAGTGTACCCAGTGAAGGACCCAGGGACACCTTC. Its protein is CAWSVPSEGPRDTF.

Only a few counts were recorded for this clone. This chain links TRBV7-9 with TRBJ2-3; tentatively, D is TRBD2 (7 bases). Between the trimmed V and J ends, which lost 5 bases and 1 base, there was a span of 13 bases. The CDR3 loop spans 15 amino acids. CDR1 and CDR2 (germline): SEHNR, FQNEAQ (reference sequence). The CDR3 bases are TGTGCCAGCAGCCGGGGAGGGGGGCGCACAGATACGCAGTATTTT. This sequence encodes CASSRGGGRTDTQYF. Full variable domain (remainder filled in from reference TRBV7-9 and TRBJ2-3): DTGVSQNPRHKITKRGQNVTFRCDPISEHNRLYWYRQTLGQGPEFLTYFQNEAQLEKSRLLSDRFSAERPKGSFSTLEIQRTEQGDSAMYLCASSRGGGRTDTQYFGPGTRLTVL.

In this sample, this clone turned up a few times. The rearrangement uses TRBV5-1 and TRBJ2-5; TRBD2 matches 8 bases. The trim removed 3 bases at V and 7 bases at J, leaving 5 bases unmatched. Looked up from germline, CDR1 is SGHRS and CDR2 is YFSETQ. The CDR3 is made up of 13 amino acids. The CDR3 nucleotides read TGCGCCAGCAGCTACGACAGCGGGAGGACCCAGTACTTC. It is translated as CASSYDSGRTQYF.

The J gene is TRBJ2-7, the V gene TRBV2; a possible D gene is TRBD1 (5 bases). Trimming left V 7 bases short and J 0 bases short, with 10 bases between. From germline, CDR1 is SNHLY and CDR2 FYNNEI. The CDR3 runs to 13 residues. CDR3 in DNA: TGTGCCAGCACCCAGGGTTTCTCCTACGAGCAGTACTTC. Protein sequence: CASTQGFSYEQYF.

This sequence joins TRBV27 and TRBJ2-1; 12 positions agree with TRBD2. Germline CDR1 reads MNHEY; CDR2 reads SMNVEV (reference sequence). The trim removed 4 bases at V and 4 bases at J, leaving 8 bases unmatched. CDR3 length equals 17 residues. The CDR3 reads CASSSSRGLAGYNEQFF. The CDR3 DNA is TGTGCCAGCAGTTCCTCCAGGGGACTAGCGGGTTACAATGAGCAGTTCTTC.

The rearrangement joins TRBV30 to TRBJ2-7; 11 bases agree with TRBD2. V shed 5 bases, J shed 7 bases, and the junction held 4 bases outside the gene matches. This CDR3 has 12 amino acids. Germline CDR1 is GTSNPN and CDR2 is SVGIG (reference sequence). The DNA for the CDR3 is TGTGCCTGGGGTAGACTAGCGGGGGAGCAGTACTTC. Translating it yields CAWGRLAGEQYF. Looking up the rest from reference TRBV30 and TRBJ2-7 gives the full variable domain: SQTIHQWPATLVQPVGSPLSLECTVEGTSNPNLYWYRQAAGRGLQLLFYSVGIGQISSEVPQNLSASRPQDRQFILSSKKLLLSDSGFYLCAWGRLAGEQYFGPGTRLTVT.

This clone was counted only a few times. The chain links TRBV9 to TRBJ2-3, with D tentatively TRBD1 (6 bases). CDR1 is SGDLS and CDR2 is YYNGEE in the germline V gene. V lost 4 bases, J lost 5 bases, and 17 bases lay in between. This CDR3 contains 15 residues. Here the CDR3 reads CASSPQGQPEDTQYF. CDR3 bases: TGTGCCAGCAGCCCACAAGGACAGCCTGAAGATACGCAGTATTTT.

This clone was counted only a few times. An end of the junction differs from the germline gene, which may be a read error. The V and J genes are TRBV7-7 and TRBJ2-2; D is undetermined. CDR3 length: 12 residues. In germline, CDR1 is SSHAT, CDR2 FNYEAQ (reference sequence). CDR3 DNA: TGTGCTAGCAGCGTAAACACCGGGGAGCTGTTTTTT. Protein sequence: CASSVNTGELFF.

The sample holds a few counts of this clone. Other DNA sequences in this sample translate to the same CDR3. The chain combines TRBV6-5 with TRBJ2-7; the match to TRBD2 covers 12 bases. Germline CDR1 and CDR2: MNHEY and SVGAGI. Trimming took 5 bases from V and 5 from J; bases not matched to a gene: 4. The CDR3 is made up of 14 amino acids. The CDR3 protein is CASSLTSGSHEQYF. CDR3 bases: TGTGCCAGCAGTCTGACTAGCGGGAGTCACGAGCAGTACTTC.